Shown below are 3 T cell receptor beta chains from a single sample sequenced in a study of OX40 agonist ivuxolimab in advanced cancers. Clones were sequenced by immunoSEQ multiplex PCR, and TCRdb holds only the in-frame ones, with some missing. The data hold around 74,000 clones, with roughly 90% observed a single time. The specimen comprised CD4+ or CD8+ T cells sorted from blood, sampled in a trial of the OX40 agonist ivuxolimab. These receptors were collected from an adult with an advanced solid tumor such as melanoma, head and neck, liver or kidney cancer.

This chain connects TRBV7-3 to TRBJ2-3; TRBD1 agrees at 7 bases. Germline lookup yields CDR1 SGHTA and CDR2 FQGTGA. The CDR3 loop spans 13 amino acids. V trimming: 6 bases; J trimming: 4 bases; junction bases outside the gene matches: 4. CDR3 amino acids: CASSRQGADTQYF. The DNA for the CDR3 is TGTGCCAGCAGTCGACAGGGCGCAGATACGCAGTATTTT. Based on the CDR3 plus reference TRBV7-3 and TRBJ2-3, the full variable domain is GAGVSQTPSNKVTEKGKYVELRCDPISGHTALYWYRQSLGQGPEFLIYFQGTGAADDSGLPNDRFFAVRPEGSVSTLKIQRTERGDSAVYLCASSRQGADTQYFGPGTRLTVL.

The genes are TRBV28 and TRBJ2-2; D might be TRBD1 (6 bases). Germline loops: CDR1 MDHEN, CDR2 SYDVKM. The ends were cut back, 5 bases at V and 1 base at J, with 8 bases in the middle. CDR3 length: 14 amino acids. The CDR3 region has the DNA TGTGCCAGCAGTGACAGGTTGAACACCGGGGAGCTGTTTTTT. As protein: CASSDRLNTGELFF.

V and J are TRBV4-1 and TRBJ2-3; 12 bases align to TRBD2. V was clipped by 5 bases and J by 0 bases; unmatched bases: 9. From germline, CDR1 is MGHRA and CDR2 YSYEKL. CDR3 size: 18 residues. CDR3 DNA sequence: TGCGCCAGCAGCACGACTAGCGGGAGCGGTGTAAGCACAGATACGCAGTATTTT. Translating gives CASSTTSGSGVSTDTQYF.